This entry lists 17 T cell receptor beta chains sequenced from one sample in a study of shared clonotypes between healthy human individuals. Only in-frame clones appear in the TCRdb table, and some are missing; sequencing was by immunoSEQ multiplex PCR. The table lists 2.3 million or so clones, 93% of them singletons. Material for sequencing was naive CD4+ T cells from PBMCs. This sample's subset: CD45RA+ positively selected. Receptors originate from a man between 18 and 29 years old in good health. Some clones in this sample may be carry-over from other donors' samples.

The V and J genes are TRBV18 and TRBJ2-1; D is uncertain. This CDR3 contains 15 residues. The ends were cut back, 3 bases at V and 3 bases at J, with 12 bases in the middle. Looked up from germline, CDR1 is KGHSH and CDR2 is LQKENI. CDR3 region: CASSPRRTGYNEQFF. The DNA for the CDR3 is TGTGCCAGCTCACCTCGAAGGACGGGCTACAATGAGCAGTTCTTC.

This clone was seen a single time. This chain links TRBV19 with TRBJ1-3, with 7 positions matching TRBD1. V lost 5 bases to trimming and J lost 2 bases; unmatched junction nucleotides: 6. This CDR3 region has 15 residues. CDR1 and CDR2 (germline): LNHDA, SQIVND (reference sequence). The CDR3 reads CASSVRTGAGNTIYF. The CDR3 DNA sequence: TGTGCCAGTAGTGTCAGAACAGGGGCTGGAAACACCATATATTTT.

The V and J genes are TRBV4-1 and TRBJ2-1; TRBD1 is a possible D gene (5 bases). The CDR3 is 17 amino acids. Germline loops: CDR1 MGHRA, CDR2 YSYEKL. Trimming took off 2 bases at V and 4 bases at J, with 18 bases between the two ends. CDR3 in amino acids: CASSQPQTESAYNEQFF. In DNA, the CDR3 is TGCGCCAGCAGCCAACCTCAGACAGAATCCGCGTACAATGAGCAGTTCTTC.

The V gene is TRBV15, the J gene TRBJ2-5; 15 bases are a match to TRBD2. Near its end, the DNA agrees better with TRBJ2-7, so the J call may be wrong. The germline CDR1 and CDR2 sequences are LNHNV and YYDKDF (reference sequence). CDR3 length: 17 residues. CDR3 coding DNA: TGTGCCACCAGCAGAGCTACCGGGACTAGCGGGAGGAACGAGCAGTACTTC. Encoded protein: CATSRATGTSGRNEQYF.

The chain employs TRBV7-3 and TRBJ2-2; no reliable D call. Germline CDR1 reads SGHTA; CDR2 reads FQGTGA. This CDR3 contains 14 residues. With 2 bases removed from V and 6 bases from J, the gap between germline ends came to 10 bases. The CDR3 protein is CASSLWQFAGELFF. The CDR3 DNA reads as TGTGCCAGCAGCTTATGGCAGTTCGCCGGGGAGCTGTTTTTT.

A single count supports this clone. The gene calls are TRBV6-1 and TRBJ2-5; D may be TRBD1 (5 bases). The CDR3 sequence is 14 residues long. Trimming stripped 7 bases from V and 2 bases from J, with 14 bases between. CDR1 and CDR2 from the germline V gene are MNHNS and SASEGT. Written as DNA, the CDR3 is TGTGCCAGCACCCTCGGACAACCTCAAGAGACCCAGTACTTC. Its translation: CASTLGQPQETQYF.

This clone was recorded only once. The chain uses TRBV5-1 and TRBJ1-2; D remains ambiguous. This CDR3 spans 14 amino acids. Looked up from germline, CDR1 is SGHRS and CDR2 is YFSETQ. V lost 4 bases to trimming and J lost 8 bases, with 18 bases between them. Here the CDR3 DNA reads TGCGCCAGCAGCCCAGGCAGCTCCCGGATGGGCTACACCTTC. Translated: CASSPGSSRMGYTF.

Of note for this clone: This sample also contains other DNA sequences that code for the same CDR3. In DNA, the CDR3 is TGTGCCAGCAGAGGAACAGGCAACTATGGCTACACCTTC. Protein product: CASRGTGNYGYTF. The genes are TRBV6-5 and TRBJ1-2; D perhaps matches TRBD1 (5 bases). Between the trimmed V and J ends, which lost 6 bases and 2 bases, there was a span of 10 bases. CDR1 and CDR2 from the germline V gene are MNHEY and SVGAGI. This CDR3 is built from 13 residues.

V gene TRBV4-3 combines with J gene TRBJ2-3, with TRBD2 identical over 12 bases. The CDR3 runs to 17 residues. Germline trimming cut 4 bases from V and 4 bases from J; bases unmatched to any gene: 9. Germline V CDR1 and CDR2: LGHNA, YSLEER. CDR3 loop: CASSPPGLAGTADTQYF. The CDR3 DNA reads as TGCGCCAGCAGCCCGCCCGGACTAGCGGGAACCGCAGATACGCAGTATTTT.

The CDR3 here is CASSFDTVGYTF. For the CDR3, the DNA is TGTGCCAGCAGCTTTGACACGGTCGGCTACACCTTC. The genes are TRBV7-2 and TRBJ1-2; D unresolved. The germline gives CDR1 SGHTA, CDR2 FQGNSA. Trimming removed 3 bases from V and 8 bases from J, with 10 bases in between. The CDR3 runs 12 residues.

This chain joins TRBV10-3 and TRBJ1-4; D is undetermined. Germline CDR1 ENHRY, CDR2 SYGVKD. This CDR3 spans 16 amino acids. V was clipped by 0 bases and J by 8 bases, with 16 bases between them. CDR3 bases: TGTGCCATCAGTGAGTCGAGTCCAGCTCAAATGGAAAAACTGTTTTTT. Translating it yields CAISESSPAQMEKLFF.

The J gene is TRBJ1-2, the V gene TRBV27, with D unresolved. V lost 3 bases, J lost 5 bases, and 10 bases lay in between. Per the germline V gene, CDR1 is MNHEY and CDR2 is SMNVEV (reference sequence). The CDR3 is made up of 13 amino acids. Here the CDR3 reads CASSFNIFYGYTF. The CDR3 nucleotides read TGTGCCAGCAGTTTTAACATCTTTTATGGCTACACCTTC.

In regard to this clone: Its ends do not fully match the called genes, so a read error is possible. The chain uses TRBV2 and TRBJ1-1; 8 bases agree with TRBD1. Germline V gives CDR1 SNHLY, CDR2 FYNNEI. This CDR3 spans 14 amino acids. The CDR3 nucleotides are TGTGCCAGCAGAGAAGATGGACAGGGAACTGAAGCTTTCTTT. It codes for CASREDGQGTEAFF.

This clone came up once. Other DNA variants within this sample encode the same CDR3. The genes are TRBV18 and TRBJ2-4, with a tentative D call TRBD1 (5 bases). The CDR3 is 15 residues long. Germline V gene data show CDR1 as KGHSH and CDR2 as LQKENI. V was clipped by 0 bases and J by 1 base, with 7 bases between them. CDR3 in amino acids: CASSPPSGAKNIQYF. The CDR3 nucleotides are TGTGCCAGCTCACCACCCTCAGGGGCCAAAAACATTCAGTACTTC.

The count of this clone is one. Here the CDR3 DNA reads TGTGCCAGCAGTCGAGGCGCTGGAATGCCAAACATTCAGTACTTC. Protein: CASSRGAGMPNIQYF. This chain uses TRBV28 with TRBJ2-4; D gene ambiguous. Per the germline V gene, CDR1 is MDHEN and CDR2 is SYDVKM. Deletions cut 5 bases from V and 6 bases from J, with 17 bases between. This CDR3 spans 15 amino acids. The variable domain in full, with the rest retrieved from reference TRBV28 and TRBJ2-4, is DVKVTQSSRYLVKRTGEKVFLECVQDMDHENMFWYRQDPGLGLRLIYFSYDVKMKEKGDIPEGYSVSREKKERFSLILESASTNQTSMYLCASSRGAGMPNIQYFGAGTRLSVL.

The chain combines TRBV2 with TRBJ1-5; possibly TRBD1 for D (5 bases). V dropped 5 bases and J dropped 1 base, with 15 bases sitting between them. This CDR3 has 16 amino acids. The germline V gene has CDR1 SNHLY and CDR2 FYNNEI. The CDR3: CASSTDQGTSNQPQHF. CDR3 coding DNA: TGTGCCAGCAGTACCGATCAGGGAACGAGCAATCAGCCCCAGCATTTT.

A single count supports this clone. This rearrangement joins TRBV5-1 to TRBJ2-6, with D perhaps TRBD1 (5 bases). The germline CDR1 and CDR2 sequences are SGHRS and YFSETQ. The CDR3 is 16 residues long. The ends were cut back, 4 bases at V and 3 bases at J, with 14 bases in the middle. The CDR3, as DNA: TGCGCCAGCAGCAGAACGCAGGGTCTTGGGGCCAACGTCCTGACTTTC. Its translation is CASSRTQGLGANVLTF.